This T cell receptor (beta chain) is drawn from a study of blood T cells in healthy people across ages. Study information: Researchers report that template switching captured about one barcoded beta molecule per two T cells.

Healthy Caucasian individuals from Russia aged roughly 6 to 90 served as donors. The V end lost 1 base, the J end lost 9 bases, and 12 bases lay between the germline ends. This CDR3 region has 13 residues. CDR1 SGHTA and CDR2 FQGNSA come from the germline V gene. A second PCR of roughly 7 to 11 cycles used a sample-barcoded 5' primer and a J-beta primer mix. TCRdb independently ran MiXCR on the 5' RACE reads; one entry per CDR3 protein. The profile shows about 1.8 million distinct CDR3 sequences, 49% of them singletons. Study-wide points: Changes in expanded clonotypes were possibly confounded, as the CMV status of donors was unknown.

This clonotype has only a few counts. Its antigen is not known. The sample consisted of blood. The V gene is TRBV7-2, the J gene TRBJ2-5, with D perhaps TRBD2 (5 bases). This clonotype originated in a woman between 35 and 50 years old in good health. CDR3 in DNA: TGTGCCAGCAGCTTAGTACGGTTCGGGGCCCAGTACTTC. Residues: CASSLVRFGAQYF.